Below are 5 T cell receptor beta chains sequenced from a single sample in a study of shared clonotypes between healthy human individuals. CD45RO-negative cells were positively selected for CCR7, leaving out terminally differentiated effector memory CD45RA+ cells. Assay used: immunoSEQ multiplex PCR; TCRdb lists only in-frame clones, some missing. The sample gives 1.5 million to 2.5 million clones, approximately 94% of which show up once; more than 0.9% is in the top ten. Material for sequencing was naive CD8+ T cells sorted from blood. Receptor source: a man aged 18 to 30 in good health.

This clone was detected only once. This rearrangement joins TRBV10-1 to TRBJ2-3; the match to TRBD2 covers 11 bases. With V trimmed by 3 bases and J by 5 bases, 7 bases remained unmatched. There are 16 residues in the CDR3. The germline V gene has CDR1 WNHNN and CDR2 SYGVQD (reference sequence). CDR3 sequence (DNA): TGCGCCAGCAGTGAAGGTAGCGGGAGGGCCGAAGATACGCAGTATTTT. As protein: CASSEGSGRAEDTQYF.

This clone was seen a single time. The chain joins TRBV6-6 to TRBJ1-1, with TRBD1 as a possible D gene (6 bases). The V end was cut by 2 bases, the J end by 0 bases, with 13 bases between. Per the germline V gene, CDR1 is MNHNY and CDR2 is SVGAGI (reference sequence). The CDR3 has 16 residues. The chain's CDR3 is CASSYPPGAMNTEAFF. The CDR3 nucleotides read TGTGCCAGCAGTTACCCCCCGGGGGCGATGAACACTGAAGCTTTCTTT.

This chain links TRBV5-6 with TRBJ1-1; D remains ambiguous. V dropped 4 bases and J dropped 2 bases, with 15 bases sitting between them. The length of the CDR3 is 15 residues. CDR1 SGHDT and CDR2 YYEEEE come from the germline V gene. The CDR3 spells CASSTRGSLNTEAFF. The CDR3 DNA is TGTGCCAGCAGCACGCGGGGTTCCCTTAACACTGAAGCTTTCTTT.

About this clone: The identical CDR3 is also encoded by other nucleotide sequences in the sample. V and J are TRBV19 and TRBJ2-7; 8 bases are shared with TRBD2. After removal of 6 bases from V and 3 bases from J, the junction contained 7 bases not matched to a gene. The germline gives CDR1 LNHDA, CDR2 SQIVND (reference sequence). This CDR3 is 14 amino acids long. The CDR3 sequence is CASSPGLGNYEQYF. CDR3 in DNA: TGTGCCAGTAGCCCGGGACTAGGGAACTACGAGCAGTACTTC.

CDR3 protein: CASTPRGGTQETQYF. In DNA, the CDR3 is TGCGCCAGCACCCCCCGGGGCGGGACCCAAGAGACCCAGTACTTC. This chain uses TRBV5-1 with TRBJ2-5; a possible D gene is TRBD2 (6 bases). The CDR3 loop spans 15 amino acids. The V and J ends lost 6 bases and 1 base respectively, with 16 bases between them. Germline V gene lookup returns CDR1 SGHRS and CDR2 YFSETQ.